This T cell receptor (beta chain) appears in the sequencing data of a study of blood T cell repertoires in COVID-19. Original methodology: Cell counts per sample came from amplifying reference gene primers. This table comes from immunoSEQ multiplex PCR, and its TCRdb copy is limited to in-frame clones, with some not included. For V, J and clone size, that table is used; D and trimming come from the DNA. The sample shows 120,000 or so clones, around 83% of them seen only once. Sequencing input: peripheral blood. The origin of this receptor is a man older than 75 with active or convalescent COVID-19.

The CDR3 sequence: CASSHPLAGGETQYF. CDR3 nucleotides: TGTGCCAGCAGCCACCCACTAGCGGGGGGGGAGACCCAGTACTTC. This chain joins TRBV4-2 and TRBJ2-5, with 13 bases fitting TRBD2. Per the germline V gene, CDR1 is LGHNA and CDR2 is YNFKEQ. The CDR3 is made up of 15 amino acids. The J segment lost 5 bases and the V segment lost 3 bases, leaving 3 bases of the junction unmatched.